The clone carrying this T cell receptor beta chain was seen ten or more times. From germline, CDR1 is SGHRS and CDR2 YFSETQ. CDR3 length: 13 amino acids. V was clipped by 5 bases and J by 4 bases; unmatched bases: 3. MiXCR, applied by TCRdb to the RT-PCR reads, yields one record per CDR3 protein. Of about 680,000 distinct CDR3 sequences listed, over 12% were seen once; the top ten hold about 3.9%. This receptor was obtained from a female donor in good health, serving as a healthy control. This chain joins TRBV5-1 and TRBJ1-1; 9 bases fit TRBD1. Specimen: memory CD4+ T cells from blood. The chain's CDR3 is CASRGQGGTEAFF. The DNA for the CDR3 is TGCGCCAGCAGGGGACAGGGTGGCACTGAAGCTTTCTTT.